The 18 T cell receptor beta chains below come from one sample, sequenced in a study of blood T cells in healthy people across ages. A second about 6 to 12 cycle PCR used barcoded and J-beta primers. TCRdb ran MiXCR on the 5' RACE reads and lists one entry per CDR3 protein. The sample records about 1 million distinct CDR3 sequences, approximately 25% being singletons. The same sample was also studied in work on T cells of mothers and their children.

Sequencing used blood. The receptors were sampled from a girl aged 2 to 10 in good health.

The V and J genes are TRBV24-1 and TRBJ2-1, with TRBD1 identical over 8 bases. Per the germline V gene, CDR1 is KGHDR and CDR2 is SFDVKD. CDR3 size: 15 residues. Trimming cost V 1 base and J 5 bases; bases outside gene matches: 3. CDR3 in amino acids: CATSDFGQGNNEQFF. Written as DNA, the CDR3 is TGTGCCACCAGTGATTTCGGACAGGGCAACAATGAGCAGTTCTTC.

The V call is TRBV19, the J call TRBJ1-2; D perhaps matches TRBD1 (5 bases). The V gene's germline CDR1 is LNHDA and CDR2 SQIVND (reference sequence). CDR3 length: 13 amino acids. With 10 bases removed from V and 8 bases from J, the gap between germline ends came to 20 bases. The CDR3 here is CAIEPADGTGYTF. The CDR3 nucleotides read TGTGCCATTGAACCCGCAGATGGGACCGGCTACACCTTC.

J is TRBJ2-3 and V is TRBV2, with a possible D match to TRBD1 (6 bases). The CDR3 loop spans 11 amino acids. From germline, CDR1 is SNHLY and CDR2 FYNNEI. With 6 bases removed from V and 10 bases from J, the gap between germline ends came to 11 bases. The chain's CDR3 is CASSTGSPQYF. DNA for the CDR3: TGTGCCAGCAGCACAGGGTCCCCGCAGTATTTT.

In DNA form, the CDR3 reads TGCAGCGTTGAAGAGGGACGGAACTCCTACGAGCAGTACTTC. It encodes CSVEEGRNSYEQYF. The chain is built from TRBV29-1 and TRBJ2-7; D might be TRBD1 or TRBD2, each matching 5 bases. Germline CDR1 SQVTM, CDR2 ANQGSEA. Trimming removed 0 bases at V and 0 bases at J, with 9 bases between. This CDR3 spans 14 amino acids.

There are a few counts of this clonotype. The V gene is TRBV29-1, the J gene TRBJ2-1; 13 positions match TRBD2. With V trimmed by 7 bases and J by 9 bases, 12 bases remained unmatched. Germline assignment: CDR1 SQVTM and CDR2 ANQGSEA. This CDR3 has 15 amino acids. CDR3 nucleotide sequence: TGCAGCGCCGCGGTGGGACTAGCGGGATATGGTGAGCAGTTCTTC. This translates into CSAAVGLAGYGEQFF.

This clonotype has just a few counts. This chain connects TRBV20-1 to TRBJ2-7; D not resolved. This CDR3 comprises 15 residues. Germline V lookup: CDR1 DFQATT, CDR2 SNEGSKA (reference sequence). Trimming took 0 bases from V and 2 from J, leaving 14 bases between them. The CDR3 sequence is CSARDPAGNTYEQYF. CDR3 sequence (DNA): TGCAGTGCTAGAGATCCCGCCGGTAATACCTACGAGCAGTACTTC.

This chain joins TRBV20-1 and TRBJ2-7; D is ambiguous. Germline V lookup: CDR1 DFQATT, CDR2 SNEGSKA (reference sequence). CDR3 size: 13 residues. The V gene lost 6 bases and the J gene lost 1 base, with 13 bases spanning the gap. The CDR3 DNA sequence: TGCAGTGCCAACCTGGCCGCTTCCTACGAGCAGTACTTC. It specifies CSANLAASYEQYF.

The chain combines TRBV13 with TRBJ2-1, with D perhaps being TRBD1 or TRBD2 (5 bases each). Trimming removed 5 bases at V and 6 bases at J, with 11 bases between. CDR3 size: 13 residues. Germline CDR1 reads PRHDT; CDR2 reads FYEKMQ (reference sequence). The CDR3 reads CASSPGAANEQFF. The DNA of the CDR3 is TGTGCCAGCAGCCCCGGGGCAGCCAATGAGCAGTTCTTC.

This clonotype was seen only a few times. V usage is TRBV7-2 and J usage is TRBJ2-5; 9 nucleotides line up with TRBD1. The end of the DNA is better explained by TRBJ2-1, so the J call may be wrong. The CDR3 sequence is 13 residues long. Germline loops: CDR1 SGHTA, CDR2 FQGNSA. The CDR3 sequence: CASSRQGVDEQFF. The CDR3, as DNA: TGTGCCAGCAGCCGACAGGGGGTTGATGAGCAGTTCTTC.

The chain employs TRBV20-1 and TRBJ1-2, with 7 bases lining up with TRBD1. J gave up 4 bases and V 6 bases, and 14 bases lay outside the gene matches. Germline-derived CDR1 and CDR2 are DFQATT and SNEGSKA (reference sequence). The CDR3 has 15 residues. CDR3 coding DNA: TGCAGTGCCTGGGACAGCAGTAAGGGGGTCTATGGCTACACCTTC. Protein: CSAWDSSKGVYGYTF.

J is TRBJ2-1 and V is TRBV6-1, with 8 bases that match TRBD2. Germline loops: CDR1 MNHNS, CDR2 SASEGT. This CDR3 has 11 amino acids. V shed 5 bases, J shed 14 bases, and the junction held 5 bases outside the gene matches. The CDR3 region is CASSSGGREFF. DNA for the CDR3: TGTGCCAGCAGTTCGGGGGGGCGGGAGTTCTTC.

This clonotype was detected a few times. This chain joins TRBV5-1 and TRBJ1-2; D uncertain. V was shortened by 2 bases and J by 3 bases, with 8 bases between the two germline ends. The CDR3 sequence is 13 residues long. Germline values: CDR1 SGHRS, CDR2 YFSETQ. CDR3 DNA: TGCGCCAGCAGCTTAATGGCGGACTATGGCTACACCTTC. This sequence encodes CASSLMADYGYTF.

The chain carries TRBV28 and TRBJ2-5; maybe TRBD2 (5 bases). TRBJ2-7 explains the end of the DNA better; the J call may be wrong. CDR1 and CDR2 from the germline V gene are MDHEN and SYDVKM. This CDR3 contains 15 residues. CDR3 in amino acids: CASVSHKAEHYEQYF. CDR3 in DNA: TGTGCCAGCGTATCTCATAAAGCGGAGCACTACGAGCAGTACTTC.

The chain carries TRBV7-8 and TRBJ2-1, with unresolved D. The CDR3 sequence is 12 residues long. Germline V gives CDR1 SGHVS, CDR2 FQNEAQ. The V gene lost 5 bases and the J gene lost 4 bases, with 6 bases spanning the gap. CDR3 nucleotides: TGTGCCAGCAGCCCCGAGTACAATGAGCAGTTCTTC. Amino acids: CASSPEYNEQFF.

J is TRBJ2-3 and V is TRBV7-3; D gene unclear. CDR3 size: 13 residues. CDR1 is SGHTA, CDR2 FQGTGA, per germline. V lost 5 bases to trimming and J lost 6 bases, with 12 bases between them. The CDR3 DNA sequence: TGTGCCAGCAGCCTACTAAATACGGATACGCAGTATTTT. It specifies CASSLLNTDTQYF.

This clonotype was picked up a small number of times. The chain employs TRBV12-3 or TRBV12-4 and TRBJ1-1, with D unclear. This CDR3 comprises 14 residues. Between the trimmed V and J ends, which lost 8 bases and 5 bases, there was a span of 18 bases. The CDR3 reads CASDRGRLTTEAFF. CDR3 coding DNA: TGTGCCAGCGACCGAGGCAGATTGACTACTGAAGCTTTCTTT.

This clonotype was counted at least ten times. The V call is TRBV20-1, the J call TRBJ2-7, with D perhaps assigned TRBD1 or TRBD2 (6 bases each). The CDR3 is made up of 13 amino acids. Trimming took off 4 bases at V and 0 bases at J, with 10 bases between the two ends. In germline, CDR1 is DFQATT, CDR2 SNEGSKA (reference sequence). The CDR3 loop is CSAISGASYEQYF. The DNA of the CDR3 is TGCAGTGCTATATCGGGGGCCTCCTACGAGCAGTACTTC.

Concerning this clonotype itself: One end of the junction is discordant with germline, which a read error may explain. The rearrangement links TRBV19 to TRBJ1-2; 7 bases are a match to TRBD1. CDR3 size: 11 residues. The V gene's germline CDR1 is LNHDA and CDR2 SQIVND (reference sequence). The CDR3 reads CASLGGYGCTF. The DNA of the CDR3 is TGTGCCAGTCTAGGGGGCTATGGCTGCACCTTC.